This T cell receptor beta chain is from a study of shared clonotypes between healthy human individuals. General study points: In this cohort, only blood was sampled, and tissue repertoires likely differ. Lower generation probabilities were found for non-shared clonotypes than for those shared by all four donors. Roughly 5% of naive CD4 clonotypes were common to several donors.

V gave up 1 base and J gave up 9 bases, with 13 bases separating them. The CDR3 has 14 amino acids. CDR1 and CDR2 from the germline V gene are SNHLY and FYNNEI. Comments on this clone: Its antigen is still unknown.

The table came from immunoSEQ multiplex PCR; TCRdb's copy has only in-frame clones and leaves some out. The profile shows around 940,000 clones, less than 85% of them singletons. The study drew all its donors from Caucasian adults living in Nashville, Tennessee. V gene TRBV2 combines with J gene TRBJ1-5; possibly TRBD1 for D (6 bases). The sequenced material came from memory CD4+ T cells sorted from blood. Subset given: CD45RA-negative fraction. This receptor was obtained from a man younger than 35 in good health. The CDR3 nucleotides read TGTGCCAGCAGTGAAGACGGACAGCTGTTGCCCCAGCATTTT. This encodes CASSEDGQLLPQHF. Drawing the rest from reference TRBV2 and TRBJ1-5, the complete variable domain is EPEVTQTPSHQVTQMGQEVILRCVPISNHLYFYWYRQILGQKVEFLVSFYNNEISEKSEIFDDQFSVERPDGSNFTLKIRSTKLEDSAMYFCASSEDGQLLPQHFGDGTRLSIL.